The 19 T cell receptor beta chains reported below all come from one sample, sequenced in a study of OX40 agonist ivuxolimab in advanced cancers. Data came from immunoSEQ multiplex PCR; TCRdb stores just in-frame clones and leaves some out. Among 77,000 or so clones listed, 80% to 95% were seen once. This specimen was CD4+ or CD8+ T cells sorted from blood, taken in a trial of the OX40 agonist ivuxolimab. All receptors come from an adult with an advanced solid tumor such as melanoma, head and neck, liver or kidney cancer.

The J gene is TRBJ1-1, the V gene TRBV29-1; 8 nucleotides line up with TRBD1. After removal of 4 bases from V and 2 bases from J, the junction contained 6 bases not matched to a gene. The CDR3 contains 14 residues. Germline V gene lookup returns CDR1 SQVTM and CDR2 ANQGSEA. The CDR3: CSVAGGGSNTEAFF. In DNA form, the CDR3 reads TGCAGCGTTGCAGGGGGCGGGTCAAACACTGAAGCTTTCTTT.

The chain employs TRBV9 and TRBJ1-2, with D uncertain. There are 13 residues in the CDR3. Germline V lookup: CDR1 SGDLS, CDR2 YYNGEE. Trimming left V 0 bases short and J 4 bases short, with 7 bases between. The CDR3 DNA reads TGTGCCAGCAGCGTAGGTGCCAGCTATGGCTACACCTTC. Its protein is CASSVGASYGYTF.

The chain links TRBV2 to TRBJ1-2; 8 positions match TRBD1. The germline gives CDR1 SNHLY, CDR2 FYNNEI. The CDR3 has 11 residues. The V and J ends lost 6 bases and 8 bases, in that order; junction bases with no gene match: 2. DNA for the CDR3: TGTGCCAGCAGCACAGGGGGAGGCTACACCTTC. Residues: CASSTGGGYTF.

The CDR3 spells CASSELWAPKQYF. The DNA for the CDR3 is TGTGCCAGCAGTGAATTGTGGGCTCCCAAGCAGTATTTT. The chain joins TRBV25-1 to TRBJ2-3; D not resolved. The CDR3 extends over 13 amino acids. Deletions cut 1 base from V and 11 bases from J, with 13 bases between. CDR1 and CDR2 from the germline V gene are MGHDK and SYGVNS.

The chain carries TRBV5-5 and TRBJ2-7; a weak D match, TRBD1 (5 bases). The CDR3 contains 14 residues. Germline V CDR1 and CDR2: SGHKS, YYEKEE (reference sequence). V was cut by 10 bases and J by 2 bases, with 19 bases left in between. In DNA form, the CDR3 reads TGTGCCTCTACGCGGACACCCGAGACCTACGAGCAGTACTTC. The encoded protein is CASTRTPETYEQYF. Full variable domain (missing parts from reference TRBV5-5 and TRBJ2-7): DAGVTQSPTHLIKTRGQQVTLRCSPISGHKSVSWYQQVLGQGPQFIFQYYEKEERGRGNFPDRFSARQFPNYSSELNVNALLLGDSALYLCASTRTPETYEQYFGPGTRLTVT.

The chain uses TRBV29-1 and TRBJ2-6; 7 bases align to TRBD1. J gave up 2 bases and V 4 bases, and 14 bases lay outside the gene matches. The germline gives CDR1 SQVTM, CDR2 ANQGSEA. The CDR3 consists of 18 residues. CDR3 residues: CSVVIVGTARPGANVLTF. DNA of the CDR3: TGCAGCGTTGTGATTGTCGGGACAGCTAGACCTGGGGCCAACGTCCTGACTTTC.

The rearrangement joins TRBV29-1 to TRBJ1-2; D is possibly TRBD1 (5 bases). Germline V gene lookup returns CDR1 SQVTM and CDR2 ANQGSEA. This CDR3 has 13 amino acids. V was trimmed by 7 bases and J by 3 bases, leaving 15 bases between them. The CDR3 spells CSATGGRDYGYTF. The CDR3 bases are TGCAGCGCGACCGGGGGTCGGGACTATGGCTACACCTTC.

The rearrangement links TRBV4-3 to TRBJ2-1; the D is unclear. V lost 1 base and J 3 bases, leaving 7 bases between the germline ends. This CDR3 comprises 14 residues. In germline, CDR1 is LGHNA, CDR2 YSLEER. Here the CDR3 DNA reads TGCGCCAGCAGCCAAGGGTACGGCTACAATGAGCAGTTCTTC. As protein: CASSQGYGYNEQFF.

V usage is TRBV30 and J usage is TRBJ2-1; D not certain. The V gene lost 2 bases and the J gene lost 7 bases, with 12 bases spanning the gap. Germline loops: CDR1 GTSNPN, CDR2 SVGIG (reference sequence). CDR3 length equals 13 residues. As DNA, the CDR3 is TGTGCCTGGAGTCCTGGGCTTTTTAATGAGCAGTTCTTC. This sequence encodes CAWSPGLFNEQFF.

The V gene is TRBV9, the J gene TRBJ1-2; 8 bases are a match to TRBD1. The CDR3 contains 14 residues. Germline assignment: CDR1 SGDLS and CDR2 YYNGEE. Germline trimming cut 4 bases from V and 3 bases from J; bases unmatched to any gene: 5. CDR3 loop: CASSPQTGDYGYTF. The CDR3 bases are TGTGCCAGCAGCCCCCAGACAGGGGACTATGGCTACACCTTC.

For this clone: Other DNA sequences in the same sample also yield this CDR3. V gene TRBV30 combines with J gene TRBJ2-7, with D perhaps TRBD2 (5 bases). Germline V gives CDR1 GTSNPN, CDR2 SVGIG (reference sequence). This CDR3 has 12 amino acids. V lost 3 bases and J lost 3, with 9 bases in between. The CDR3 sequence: CAWSAGNYEQYF. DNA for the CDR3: TGTGCCTGGAGCGCCGGGAACTACGAGCAGTACTTC. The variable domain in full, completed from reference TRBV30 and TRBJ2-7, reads SQTIHQWPATLVQPVGSPLSLECTVEGTSNPNLYWYRQAAGRGLQLLFYSVGIGQISSEVPQNLSASRPQDRQFILSSKKLLLSDSGFYLCAWSAGNYEQYFGPGTRLTVT.

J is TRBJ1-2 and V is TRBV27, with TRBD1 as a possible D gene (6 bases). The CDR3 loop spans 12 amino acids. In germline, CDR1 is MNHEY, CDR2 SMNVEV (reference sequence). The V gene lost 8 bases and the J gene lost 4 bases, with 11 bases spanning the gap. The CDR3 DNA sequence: TGTGCCAGCGGAACAGGGCCCTATGGCTACACCTTC. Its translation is CASGTGPYGYTF.

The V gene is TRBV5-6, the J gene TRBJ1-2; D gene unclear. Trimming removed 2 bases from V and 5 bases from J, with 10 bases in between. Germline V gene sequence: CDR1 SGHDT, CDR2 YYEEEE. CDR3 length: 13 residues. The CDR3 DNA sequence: TGTGCCAGCAGCTTATCAGGAGGGTATGGCTACACCTTC. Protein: CASSLSGGYGYTF.

CDR3 sequence (DNA): TGTGCCACCAGCAGAGATCTCGGGAGAGCCAATGAGCAGTTCTTC. This gives the protein CATSRDLGRANEQFF. This rearrangement joins TRBV15 to TRBJ2-1; D perhaps matches TRBD2 (6 bases). Looked up from germline, CDR1 is LNHNV and CDR2 is YYDKDF (reference sequence). Trimming took 0 bases from V and 6 from J, leaving 12 bases between them. The CDR3 runs to 15 residues.

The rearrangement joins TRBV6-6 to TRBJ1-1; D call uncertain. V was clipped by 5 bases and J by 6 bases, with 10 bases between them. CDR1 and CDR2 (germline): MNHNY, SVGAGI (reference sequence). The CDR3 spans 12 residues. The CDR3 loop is CASSLTGSEAFF. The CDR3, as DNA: TGTGCCAGCAGTCTCACGGGCTCTGAAGCTTTCTTT.

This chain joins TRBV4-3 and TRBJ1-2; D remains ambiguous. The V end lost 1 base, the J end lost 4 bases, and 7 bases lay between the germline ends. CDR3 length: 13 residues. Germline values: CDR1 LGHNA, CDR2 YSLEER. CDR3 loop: CASSQVAGYGYTF. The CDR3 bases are TGCGCCAGCAGCCAAGTTGCCGGCTATGGCTACACCTTC.

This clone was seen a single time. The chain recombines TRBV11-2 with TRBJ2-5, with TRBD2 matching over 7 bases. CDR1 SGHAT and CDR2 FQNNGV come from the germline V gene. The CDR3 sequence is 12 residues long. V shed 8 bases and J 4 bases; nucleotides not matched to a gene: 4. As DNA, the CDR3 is TGTGCCAGCTGGGGGGGAGGAGAGACCCAGTACTTC. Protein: CASWGGGETQYF.

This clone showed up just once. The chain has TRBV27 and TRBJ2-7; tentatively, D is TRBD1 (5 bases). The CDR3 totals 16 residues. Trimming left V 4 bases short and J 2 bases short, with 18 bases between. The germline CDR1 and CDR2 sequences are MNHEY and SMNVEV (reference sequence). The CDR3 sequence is CASSSSFGQKTYEQYF. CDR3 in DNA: TGTGCCAGCAGTTCCTCCTTCGGACAAAAAACCTACGAGCAGTACTTC.

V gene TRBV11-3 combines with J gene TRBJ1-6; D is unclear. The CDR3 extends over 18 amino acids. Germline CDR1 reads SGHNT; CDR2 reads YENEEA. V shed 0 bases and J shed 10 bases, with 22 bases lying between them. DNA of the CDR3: TGTGCCAGCAGCTTAGATAGTACGGCCTGGGCTCTTGGATCACCCCTCCACTTT. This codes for CASSLDSTAWALGSPLHF.